This entry lists 18 T cell receptor beta chains sequenced from one sample in a study of immune heterogeneity within non-small cell lung tumors. For each sample, template was roughly 640 ng of bulk tumor genomic DNA. Surgeons took several biopsies per primary tumor, spaced far apart, during surgery. Patients underwent curative surgery for untreated, newly diagnosed non-small cell lung cancer. It was a multiplex PCR that amplified TCR beta CDR3, with 32 V and 13 J primers. TCRdb passed the multiplex PCR reads through MiXCR, listing each CDR3 protein once. The sample holds roughly 9,900 distinct CDR3 sequences, 25% to 30% seen once. The sequencing input was lung tumor tissue. The receptors derive from a woman in her sixties or seventies with non-small cell lung cancer.

For this clonotype: A read error is possible here, since a much larger clone lies one base away. This rearrangement joins TRBV15 to TRBJ2-6, with D tentatively TRBD2 (6 bases). The germline gives CDR1 LNHNV, CDR2 YYDKDF (reference sequence). The germline V and J ends were trimmed by 0 bases and 2 bases, with 14 bases remaining between them. The CDR3 covers 18 residues. CDR3 nucleotides: TGTGCCACCAGCAGAGATCGGGGGTCTACCCCTGGGGCCAACGTCCTGACTTTC. Protein: CATSRDRGSTPGANVLTF.

V is TRBV5-1 and J is TRBJ2-5; weak D call: TRBD2 (5 bases). Germline V gives CDR1 SGHRS, CDR2 YFSETQ. Trimming stripped 2 bases from V and 5 bases from J, with 16 bases between. The CDR3 length is 15 residues. CDR3 DNA: TGCGCCAGCAGCTTCCAATCTACCGGAGGCGAGACCCAGTACTTC. It yields the protein CASSFQSTGGETQYF. The whole variable domain, remainder taken from reference TRBV5-1 and TRBJ2-5, is KAGVTQTPRYLIKTRGQQVTLSCSPISGHRSVSWYQQTPGQGLQFLFEYFSETQRNKGNFPGRFSGRQFSNSRSEMNVSTLELGDSALYLCASSFQSTGGETQYFGPGTRLLVL.

Judged by abundance, this clonotype is medium-sized. The chain couples TRBV19 to TRBJ1-2, with 9 bases that match TRBD1. The CDR3 has 14 amino acids. Germline lookup yields CDR1 LNHDA and CDR2 SQIVND (reference sequence). J gave up 4 bases and V 7 bases, and 7 bases lay outside the gene matches. CDR3 sequence (DNA): TGTGCCAGTACCCCGGACAGGGGCGGCTATGGCTACACCTTC. Encoded protein: CASTPDRGGYGYTF.

J is TRBJ2-7 and V is TRBV5-5, with D possibly being TRBD1 or TRBD2 (5 bases each). V lost 5 bases to trimming and J lost 1 base, with 16 bases between them. The germline CDR1 and CDR2 sequences are SGHKS and YYEKEE (reference sequence). The CDR3 runs 15 residues. Written as DNA, the CDR3 is TGTGCCAGCAGTTACACCGGGACGGGATCCTACGAGCAGTACTTC. Protein sequence: CASSYTGTGSYEQYF.

About this clonotype: This clone may be a read error of a much larger clone one base away. V usage is TRBV7-9 and J usage is TRBJ2-3; 10 positions match TRBD2. This CDR3 comprises 16 residues. Germline assignment: CDR1 SEHNR and CDR2 FQNEAQ (reference sequence). The CDR3 nucleotides read TGTGCCAGCAGCTCTAGCGGGAGAACGGACGTAGATAAGCAGTATTTT. Translating gives CASSSSGRTDVDKQYF.

This clonotype came up many times. The rearrangement uses TRBV20-1 and TRBJ2-3; D is uncertain. The CDR3 has 15 residues. Germline-derived CDR1 and CDR2 are DFQATT and SNEGSKA (reference sequence). Trimming took off 6 bases at V and 1 base at J, with 17 bases between the two ends. In DNA, the CDR3 is TGCAGTGCGAGTGGTACAGCACATGGCACAGATACGCAGTATTTT. Translation gives CSASGTAHGTDTQYF.

V usage is TRBV28 and J usage is TRBJ1-1; TRBD1 matches 8 bases. The junction had 12 bases not matched to a gene; V was cut back by 5 bases and J by 4 bases. The CDR3 has 16 residues. Germline V gene sequence: CDR1 MDHEN, CDR2 SYDVKM. In DNA, the CDR3 is TGTGCCAGCAGTGACCGACCGACAGGGGTAGGCACTGAAGCTTTCTTT. Residues: CASSDRPTGVGTEAFF. Drawing the rest from reference TRBV28 and TRBJ1-1, the complete variable domain is DVKVTQSSRYLVKRTGEKVFLECVQDMDHENMFWYRQDPGLGLRLIYFSYDVKMKEKGDIPEGYSVSREKKERFSLILESASTNQTSMYLCASSDRPTGVGTEAFFGQGTRLTVV.

This clonotype was observed a few times. The chain carries TRBV14 and TRBJ1-1; 8 positions match TRBD1. The germline gives CDR1 SGHDN, CDR2 FVKESK. The CDR3 spans 15 residues. The V gene end was trimmed by 4 bases and the J gene end by 5 bases; junction bases not matched to a gene: 9. CDR3 protein: CASSRHPGGETEAFF. CDR3 sequence (DNA): TGTGCCAGCAGCCGCCACCCAGGGGGCGAAACTGAAGCTTTCTTT.

In this sample, this clonotype turned up many times. This chain connects TRBV30 to TRBJ2-3, with TRBD1 identical over 12 bases. Germline V CDR1 and CDR2: GTSNPN, SVGIG (reference sequence). V was pared by 8 bases and J by 4 bases, with 7 bases of the junction left unmatched. This CDR3 has 14 amino acids. The CDR3 reads CARGQGASSDTQYF. The CDR3 DNA reads as TGTGCCAGGGGACAGGGGGCAAGTTCAGATACGCAGTATTTT.

This clonotype was detected only once. The junction and the germline gene differ at one end; a read error may be behind it. The chain recombines TRBV20-1 with TRBJ2-7, with D hard to call. Per the germline V gene, CDR1 is DFQATT and CDR2 is SNEGSKA (reference sequence). The CDR3 contains 13 residues. CDR3 loop: CSAKVVGPYKQYF. The CDR3, as DNA: TGCAGTGCTAAGGTCGTAGGGCCCTACAAGCAGTACTTC.

At least ten counts were recorded for this clonotype. The chain is built from TRBV10-3 and TRBJ2-1; possible D gene TRBD2, 6 bases. The CDR3 loop spans 14 amino acids. V was pared by 10 bases and J by 5 bases, with 18 bases between. The germline CDR1 and CDR2 sequences are ENHRY and SYGVKD. The DNA of the CDR3 is TGTGCCACAACGGAGGGCCAACCCCACAATGAGCAGTTCTTC. Protein product: CATTEGQPHNEQFF.

The rearrangement links TRBV10-2 to TRBJ2-3; D may be TRBD1 (7 bases). V dropped 2 bases and J dropped 1 base, with 13 bases sitting between them. Germline V gives CDR1 WSHSY, CDR2 SAAADI. This CDR3 comprises 16 residues. The CDR3 protein is CASSEASGGRTDTQYF. CDR3 DNA: TGCGCCAGCAGTGAGGCATCAGGGGGGCGCACAGATACGCAGTATTTT.

This chain links TRBV6-2 or TRBV6-3 with TRBJ2-2, with 7 bases matching TRBD1. Germline V CDR1 and CDR2: MNHEY, SVGEGT. V lost 6 bases, J lost 3 bases, and 13 bases stayed unmatched. The CDR3 has 17 residues. As DNA, the CDR3 is TGTGCCAGCAGCCTACCTAGACCGGGACAGCACACCGGGGAGCTGTTTTTT. Residues: CASSLPRPGQHTGELFF.

By share, this clonotype ranks as medium-sized. The chain uses TRBV18 and TRBJ2-5, with TRBD1 identical over 7 bases. The CDR3 runs 13 residues. Trimming removed 3 bases from V and 2 bases from J; junction bases left unmatched: 0. In germline, CDR1 is KGHSH, CDR2 LQKENI. In nucleotides, the CDR3 is TGTGCCAGCTCACCGGGACAGCAAGAGACCCAGTACTTC. Its protein is CASSPGQQETQYF.

Within the sample, this clonotype is medium-sized (0.01 to 0.1%). V is TRBV6-2 or TRBV6-3 and J is TRBJ1-5; D remains ambiguous. V was trimmed by 5 bases and J by 4 bases, leaving 9 bases between them. This CDR3 has 13 amino acids. In germline, CDR1 is MNHEY, CDR2 SVGEGT. The CDR3 spells CASSDKRNQPQHF. In DNA form, the CDR3 reads TGTGCCAGCAGTGATAAAAGGAATCAGCCCCAGCATTTT.

Points on this clonotype: Possible read error: a much larger clone is one base away. The CDR3 DNA follows: TGTGCCAGCGGACCTGCATGGGGGGGCGTAGAGACCCAGTACTTC. Translating it yields CASGPAWGGVETQYF. V gene TRBV27 combines with J gene TRBJ2-5, with D maybe TRBD2 (7 bases). The CDR3 spans 15 residues. Germline-derived CDR1 and CDR2 are MNHEY and SMNVEV (reference sequence). Trimming removed 8 bases at V and 4 bases at J, with 20 bases between.

This clonotype ranks as medium-sized (0.01 to 0.1%). V is TRBV7-8 and J is TRBJ2-7; 10 nucleotides match TRBD2. Germline CDR1 SGHVS, CDR2 FQNEAQ. The CDR3 is 16 residues long. V was clipped by 1 base and J by 1 base; unmatched bases: 4. For the CDR3, the DNA is TGTGCCAGCAGCTTAGGGCTAGCGGGAGAATCCTACGAGCAGTACTTC. This codes for CASSLGLAGESYEQYF.

This clonotype was seen more than once but under ten times. The chain uses TRBV19 and TRBJ2-7; D is possibly TRBD1 (6 bases). With 2 bases removed from V and 9 bases from J, the gap between germline ends came to 17 bases. Per the germline V gene, CDR1 is LNHDA and CDR2 is SQIVND (reference sequence). The CDR3 is 14 residues long. CDR3: CASSINRAPSVQYF. CDR3 nucleotides: TGTGCCAGTAGTATAAACAGGGCCCCTTCGGTGCAGTACTTC.